This entry describes one TCR beta chain. Its specific antigen is unknown. No base quality values were provided; no much bigger clone lies one nucleotide off. These data belong to a study of response to subunit inactivated influenza vaccine (dated by TCRdb to about 2018). Regarding the complete study: To follow how T cells responded to a trivalent subunit inactivated influenza vaccine, the researchers relied on deep quantitative profiling of the T cell receptor repertoire. What the work shows at the level of the full study, not this receptor alone: The authors proposed that each seasonal influenza vaccination may bring in only a limited number of new T cells.

The germline V gene provides CDR1 SGHTA and CDR2 FQGNSA. The CDR3 runs 14 residues from the cysteine to the phenylalanine. Only the CDR3 region is kept as DNA, spanning 42 bases read in frame from base 1. The junction shows trimming of 5 bases on V and 7 bases on J, plus 16 bases between the germline ends. The time point label, read with the paper, signifies: more than 35 days after influenza vaccine administration. Libraries came from RT-PCR. Data came from an Illumina HiSeq 2500. TCRdb redid the processing of the public reads, applying fastp at Q25 and MiXCR, and retained in-frame beta chains. Every CDR3 protein is listed once, alongside the most common genes and DNA of its rows. The sample yields about 520,000 distinct CDR3 sequences; about 10% were counted once. Jointly, the top ten make up 10% to 15% of the sample.

The sample was PBMCs from blood, taken 40 to 50 days after vaccination. In this chain, TRBV7-2 is recombined with TRBJ2-3; the D gene assignment is perhaps TRBD1 or TRBD2, with each matching 5 bases. The clonotype comes from a man aged 50-60 years who received an inactivated influenza vaccine. Donor details come from another sample of the same person, matched by shared clones. The encoded CDR3 is CASSNRGGLHTQYF. The bases are TGTGCCAGCAGCAACCGGGGCGGGTTACATACGCAGTATTTT.